This passage covers 31 T cell receptor beta chains from one sample sequenced in a study of T and B cells in COVID-19 patients. BIOMED2 TRB-A/B primer pools were used in multiplex TRB PCR. TCRdb analysed the multiplex PCR reads with MiXCR anew, one entry per CDR3 protein. The sample records nearly 15,000 distinct CDR3 sequences, 25% to 35% being singletons. Blood genomic DNA input for TRB amplification was roughly 220-500 ng. Sequenced sample: blood. The receptors originated from a human donor who had recovered from COVID-19.

In its sample, this clonotype was seen many times. The CDR3 bases are TGTGCCAGCAGTTCTAACACCGGGGAGCTGTTTTTT. Its protein product is CASSSNTGELFF. This chain links TRBV6-2 or TRBV6-3 with TRBJ2-2; D gene uncertain. Germline V gene lookup returns CDR1 MNHEY and CDR2 SVGEGT. Trimming shortened V by 4 bases and J by 2 bases, and 2 bases separated the two germline ends. This CDR3 comprises 12 residues.

Remarks on this clonotype: A single base separates this from a much larger clone, so it may be a read error. This sequence joins TRBV5-4 and TRBJ2-1; possibly TRBD2 for D (7 bases). Deletions cut 0 bases from V and 9 bases from J, with 19 bases between. The CDR3 extends over 16 amino acids. Germline CDR1 reads SGHNT; CDR2 reads YYREEE (reference sequence). For the CDR3, the DNA is TGTGCCAGCAGCTTGGTCGGGGGCGGTGGGAGGGGTGAGCAGTTCTTC. Its protein is CASSLVGGGGRGEQFF.

This clonotype is medium-sized (0.01 to 0.1%) in the sample. The chain links TRBV19 to TRBJ2-2; 7 positions agree with TRBD1. Looked up from germline, CDR1 is LNHDA and CDR2 is SQIVND (reference sequence). The CDR3 contains 13 residues. V shed 5 bases and J 8 bases; nucleotides not matched to a gene: 5. CDR3 DNA: TGTGCCAGTAGTGACAGGGCCGGGGGGGAGCTGTTTTTT. Translated: CASSDRAGGELFF.

Notes on this clonotype: One junction end does not reproduce the germline sequence, and a read error may be involved. V usage is TRBV5-4 and J usage is TRBJ1-5, with unresolved D. Germline V CDR1 and CDR2: SGHNT, YYREEE (reference sequence). This CDR3 region has 14 residues. The CDR3 loop is CASSRGEENQPQHF. CDR3 DNA sequence: TGCGCCAGCAGCCGCGGAGAGGAAAATCAGCCCCAGCATTTT.

The chain joins TRBV7-9 to TRBJ2-7; 7 nucleotides match TRBD2. Germline lookup yields CDR1 SEHNR and CDR2 FQNEAQ (reference sequence). V trimming: 2 bases; J trimming: 7 bases; junction bases outside the gene matches: 5. CDR3 length: 13 residues. The CDR3 sequence: CASSLFGGWEQYF. CDR3 DNA: TGTGCCAGCAGCTTATTCGGGGGGTGGGAGCAGTACTTC.

This clonotype is medium-sized by share. CDR3 region: CSVVRVEAFF. CDR3 coding DNA: TGCAGCGTTGTACGGGTTGAAGCTTTCTTT. V usage is TRBV29-1 and J usage is TRBJ1-1; D ambiguous. The CDR3 runs to 10 residues. Trimming shortened V by 4 bases and J by 7 bases, and 7 bases separated the two germline ends. Germline V gene lookup returns CDR1 SQVTM and CDR2 ANQGSEA.

In its sample, this clonotype is medium-sized. V usage is TRBV18 and J usage is TRBJ2-2; D is undetermined. The germline V and J ends were trimmed by 3 bases and 1 base, with 0 bases remaining between them. Germline CDR1 reads KGHSH; CDR2 reads LQKENI. The CDR3 extends over 12 amino acids. CDR3: CASSPNTGELFF. CDR3 DNA: TGTGCCAGCTCACCGAACACCGGGGAGCTGTTTTTT.

By share, this clonotype counts as medium-sized. The chain uses TRBV5-5 and TRBJ1-4, with D uncertain. Trimming stripped 5 bases from V and 5 bases from J, with 13 bases between. The CDR3 is made up of 14 amino acids. Germline CDR1 and CDR2: SGHKS and YYEKEE (reference sequence). CDR3 sequence reads: CASRLASINEKLFF. DNA of the CDR3: TGTGCCAGCAGGCTGGCCTCGATCAATGAAAAACTGTTTTTT. Supplemented by reference TRBV5-5 and TRBJ1-4, the full variable domain reads DAGVTQSPTHLIKTRGQQVTLRCSPISGHKSVSWYQQVLGQGPQFIFQYYEKEERGRGNFPDRFSARQFPNYSSELNVNALLLGDSALYLCASRLASINEKLFFGSGTQLSVL.

This chain links TRBV14 with TRBJ1-2, with a weak D call TRBD1 (5 bases). The CDR3 extends over 15 amino acids. Trimming took off 1 base at V and 5 bases at J, with 14 bases between the two ends. CDR1 SGHDN and CDR2 FVKESK come from the germline V gene. The CDR3 coding sequence is TGTGCCAGCAGCCAAGGGGCGGGACTCACTTATGGCTACACCTTC. Translating it yields CASSQGAGLTYGYTF. The complete variable domain, with remaining parts taken from reference TRBV14 and TRBJ1-2, reads EAGVTQFPSHSVIEKGQTVTLRCDPISGHDNLYWYRRVMGKEIKFLLHFVKESKQDESGMPNNRFLAERTGGTYSTLKVQPAELEDSGVYFCASSQGAGLTYGYTFGSGTRLTVV.

The gene calls are TRBV5-4 and TRBJ1-4; D not resolved. CDR3 length: 14 residues. V lost 2 bases, J lost 10 bases, and 15 bases lay in between. CDR1 SGHNT and CDR2 YYREEE come from the germline V gene (reference sequence). The CDR3 sequence: CASSFGVLGGKLFF. The CDR3 DNA is TGTGCCAGCAGCTTCGGGGTCCTAGGTGGAAAACTGTTTTTT.

By proportion, this clonotype is medium-sized. The chain combines TRBV6-1 with TRBJ2-1; 14 bases fit TRBD2. Germline loops: CDR1 MNHNS, CDR2 SASEGT. CDR3 size: 17 residues. V shed 7 bases, J shed 8 bases, and the junction held 13 bases outside the gene matches. Here the CDR3 DNA reads TGTGCCAGCACGAATCTCCCCGGGACTAGCGGGAGCGATGAGCAGTTCTTC. It codes for CASTNLPGTSGSDEQFF.

By share, this clonotype ranks as medium-sized. This chain joins TRBV11-3 and TRBJ1-2; D might be TRBD1 (5 bases). The germline V gene encodes CDR1 SGHNT and CDR2 YENEEA. This CDR3 comprises 13 residues. The V end lost 2 bases, the J end lost 4 bases, and 8 bases lay between the germline ends. CDR3 bases: TGTGCCAGCAGCTTACGACAGACCTATGGCTACACCTTC. This translates into CASSLRQTYGYTF.

The rearrangement uses TRBV6-9 and TRBJ1-3; TRBD1 agrees at 9 bases. The V segment lost 7 bases and the J segment 4 bases; nucleotides outside the gene matches: 5. Germline V lookup: CDR1 MNHGY, CDR2 SVAAGI. The CDR3 length is 14 residues. The CDR3 DNA sequence: TGTGCCAGCACCACAGGGGGCCGAGGAAACACCATATATTTT. Its protein product is CASTTGGRGNTIYF.

This clonotype turned up a few times. V and J are TRBV6-5 and TRBJ1-1; D ambiguous. The CDR3 sequence is 14 residues long. The V gene's germline CDR1 is MNHEY and CDR2 SVGAGI. V shed 5 bases and J shed 3 bases, with 13 bases lying between them. The CDR3, as DNA: TGTGCCAGCAGTCCTGTGGGATCTTACACTGAAGCTTTCTTT. This encodes CASSPVGSYTEAFF.

This chain links TRBV6-5 with TRBJ1-2; no clear D gene. The CDR3 runs 13 residues. The V end was cut by 6 bases, the J end by 4 bases, with 12 bases between. Germline CDR1 is MNHEY and CDR2 is SVGAGI. The CDR3 nucleotides are TGTGCCAGCAGATCCTCGGGAATCTATGGCTACACCTTC. Translation: CASRSSGIYGYTF.

As to this clonotype: A read error may be the cause here, since a much bigger clone is one base away. This sequence joins TRBV19 and TRBJ1-1, with unresolved D. CDR3 length: 13 amino acids. Germline CDR1 reads LNHDA; CDR2 reads SQIVND (reference sequence). CDR3 sequence: CSLGSSMNTEAFF. DNA for the CDR3: TGCTCACTGGGCAGCTCAATGAACACTGAAGCTTTCTTT.

This clonotype came up a few times. The chain couples TRBV20-1 to TRBJ1-4, with D possibly TRBD1 on 5 matching bases. Trimming removed 0 bases from V and 10 bases from J, with 12 bases in between. Germline assignment: CDR1 DFQATT and CDR2 SNEGSKA (reference sequence). This CDR3 comprises 13 residues. This CDR3 is CSARDRSGLKLFF. CDR3 sequence (DNA): TGCAGTGCTAGAGATCGGTCAGGGTTAAAACTGTTTTTT.

This clonotype rates as medium-sized. J is TRBJ2-7 and V is TRBV27; 11 bases are a match to TRBD2. Germline values: CDR1 MNHEY, CDR2 SMNVEV (reference sequence). After removal of 5 bases from V and 4 bases from J, the junction contained 7 bases not matched to a gene. The CDR3 has 15 residues. DNA of the CDR3: TGTGCCAGCAGTAACGGGGGACTAGCGGCTTACGAGCAGTACTTC. Protein product: CASSNGGLAAYEQYF.

This clonotype ranks as medium-sized. V and J are TRBV29-1 and TRBJ2-2, with unresolved D. The CDR3 is 14 amino acids. V dropped 7 bases and J dropped 0 bases, with 12 bases sitting between them. Germline V CDR1 and CDR2: SQVTM, ANQGSEA. CDR3 in amino acids: CSAGTQTNTGELFF. In DNA form, the CDR3 reads TGCAGCGCCGGAACGCAAACGAACACCGGGGAGCTGTTTTTT.

This chain connects TRBV5-1 to TRBJ1-2, with D unclear. Germline V gene sequence: CDR1 SGHRS, CDR2 YFSETQ. The ends were cut back, 4 bases at V and 3 bases at J, with 16 bases in the middle. The length of the CDR3 is 15 residues. The CDR3 region is CASSHQQLGDYGYTF. In DNA form, the CDR3 reads TGCGCCAGCAGCCACCAGCAACTGGGAGACTATGGCTACACCTTC.

The chain joins TRBV5-1 to TRBJ1-2; the D is unclear. The V and J ends lost 10 bases and 8 bases respectively, with 15 bases between them. The CDR3 length is 11 residues. Germline V gene sequence: CDR1 SGHRS, CDR2 YFSETQ. The CDR3 here is CAVPDGRGYTF. The CDR3 DNA reads as TGCGCCGTCCCGGACGGGAGGGGCTACACCTTC. Complete variable domain (other parts from reference TRBV5-1 and TRBJ1-2): KAGVTQTPRYLIKTRGQQVTLSCSPISGHRSVSWYQQTPGQGLQFLFEYFSETQRNKGNFPGRFSGRQFSNSRSEMNVSTLELGDSALYLCAVPDGRGYTFGSGTRLTVV.

This clonotype came up a few times. This sequence joins TRBV27 and TRBJ2-7, with 12 bases that match TRBD2. CDR1 and CDR2 from the germline V gene are MNHEY and SMNVEV (reference sequence). V gave up 5 bases and J gave up 0 bases; unmatched junction bases: 14. This CDR3 has 19 amino acids. In nucleotides, the CDR3 is TGTGCCAGCAGTCAGATGACTAGCGGGAGAGGAGGGGGCTCCTACGAGCAGTACTTC. This codes for CASSQMTSGRGGGSYEQYF.

Notes on this clonotype: One end of the junction fails to match germline, which may point to a read error. The chain recombines TRBV12-3 or TRBV12-4 with TRBJ1-6; the D gene is possibly TRBD1 (6 bases). The CDR3 is made up of 14 amino acids. CDR3 bases: TGTGCCAGCAGTTTTGGCGGGGGCAATTTACCCCTCCACTTT. It encodes CASSFGGGNLPLHF.

The chain recombines TRBV24-1 with TRBJ2-1; 8 bases align to TRBD2. J was trimmed by 4 bases and V by 11 bases; bases with no gene match: 9. Looked up from germline, CDR1 is KGHDR and CDR2 is SFDVKD. The CDR3 runs to 14 residues. The CDR3 here is CASVGGGPYNEQFF. For the CDR3, the DNA is TGTGCCAGCGTCGGGGGGGGGCCTTACAATGAGCAGTTCTTC.

This clonotype is classed as medium-sized (0.01 to 0.1%). This chain joins TRBV19 and TRBJ2-3; D perhaps matches TRBD1 (5 bases). V shed 3 bases and J shed 4 bases, with 17 bases lying between them. The CDR3 has 16 residues. Germline V CDR1 and CDR2: LNHDA, SQIVND (reference sequence). The CDR3 DNA follows: TGTGCCAGTAGTATTTACGGCAGGGTGGTCCCAGATACGCAGTATTTT. Protein product: CASSIYGRVVPDTQYF.

The chain links TRBV6-2 or TRBV6-3 to TRBJ2-2; 9 bases line up with TRBD2. In germline, CDR1 is MNHEY, CDR2 SVGEGT. J gave up 6 bases and V 8 bases, and 7 bases lay outside the gene matches. This CDR3 comprises 14 residues. Written as DNA, the CDR3 is TGTGCCAGCTTAAGATTAGCGGGGGCCGGGGAGCTGTTTTTT. Its translation is CASLRLAGAGELFF.

Judged by abundance, this clonotype is medium-sized. The rearrangement links TRBV30 to TRBJ2-2, with TRBD2 matching over 9 bases. This CDR3 region has 15 residues. The germline V gene has CDR1 GTSNPN and CDR2 SVGIG (reference sequence). V lost 4 bases and J lost 0; bases outside the gene matches: 3. CDR3 amino acids: CAWITSGPNTGELFF. The CDR3 DNA reads as TGTGCCTGGATTACTAGCGGGCCGAACACCGGGGAGCTGTTTTTT.

This clonotype was observed a handful of times. The chain links TRBV27 to TRBJ2-7; D tentatively fits TRBD1 or TRBD2 (5 bases each). The CDR3 has 14 residues. V lost 4 bases and J 0 bases, leaving 10 bases between the germline ends. Per germline, CDR1 MNHEY and CDR2 SMNVEV (reference sequence). The CDR3 loop reads CASSSVGGSYEQYF. In DNA, the CDR3 is TGTGCCAGCAGTTCCGTTGGGGGCTCCTACGAGCAGTACTTC.

This clonotype is judged medium-sized. The chain is built from TRBV29-1 and TRBJ1-1; a weak D match, TRBD1 (6 bases). The CDR3 runs to 12 residues. Trimming shortened V by 6 bases and J by 4 bases, and 12 bases separated the two germline ends. Germline V gives CDR1 SQVTM, CDR2 ANQGSEA. The CDR3 DNA reads TGCAGCGTAGGGGACAAGCTCACTGAAGCTTTCTTT. Its protein is CSVGDKLTEAFF.

V is TRBV5-5 and J is TRBJ2-5; 9 nucleotides agree with TRBD1. Germline values: CDR1 SGHKS, CDR2 YYEKEE (reference sequence). This CDR3 has 14 amino acids. V gave up 0 bases and J gave up 13 bases; unmatched junction bases: 10. The chain's CDR3 is CASSLGTGAPFLYF. The CDR3 nucleotides are TGTGCCAGCAGCTTGGGGACAGGGGCGCCATTTTTGTACTTC.

The chain links TRBV20-1 to TRBJ1-4; possible D gene TRBD1, 6 bases. Germline V gives CDR1 DFQATT, CDR2 SNEGSKA (reference sequence). This CDR3 is 13 amino acids long. The V end was cut by 4 bases, the J end by 8 bases, with 14 bases between. The CDR3 loop is CSANLAGAEKLFF. The CDR3 DNA is TGCAGTGCTAATCTTGCGGGGGCCGAAAAACTGTTTTTT.